This passage covers 11 T cell receptor beta chains from one sample sequenced in a study of shared clonotypes between healthy human individuals. Libraries were prepared by immunoSEQ multiplex PCR; TCRdb keeps only in-frame clonotypes and omits some of them. The sample carries roughly 500,000 clones, about four fifths recorded once. Source material: PBMCs. These receptors were taken from a woman aged 40 to 50 in good health. Some clones in this sample may be carry-over from other donors' samples.

The J gene is TRBJ2-3, the V gene TRBV15; D unclear. In germline, CDR1 is LNHNV, CDR2 YYDKDF (reference sequence). CDR3 length: 14 amino acids. The V and J ends lost 1 base and 4 bases respectively, with 9 bases between them. CDR3 protein: CATSRGLAPDTQYF. The CDR3 DNA is TGTGCCACCAGCAGAGGCTTGGCCCCAGATACGCAGTATTTT. Based on the CDR3 plus reference TRBV15 and TRBJ2-3, the full variable domain is DAMVIQNPRYQVTQFGKPVTLSCSQTLNHNVMYWYQQKSSQAPKLLFHYYDKDFNNEADTPDNFQSRRPNTSFCFLDIRSPGLGDTAMYLCATSRGLAPDTQYFGPGTRLTVL.

V gene TRBV5-5 combines with J gene TRBJ2-5; D uncertain. CDR1 and CDR2 (germline): SGHKS, YYEKEE (reference sequence). The germline V and J ends were trimmed by 2 bases and 3 bases, with 8 bases remaining between them. This CDR3 region has 13 residues. In DNA form, the CDR3 reads TGTGCCAGCAGCTTCTTGGCAGAAGAGACCCAGTACTTC. Translating it yields CASSFLAEETQYF. Together with reference TRBV5-5 and TRBJ2-5, the CDR3 gives the full variable domain: DAGVTQSPTHLIKTRGQQVTLRCSPISGHKSVSWYQQVLGQGPQFIFQYYEKEERGRGNFPDRFSARQFPNYSSELNVNALLLGDSALYLCASSFLAEETQYFGPGTRLLVL.

The genes are TRBV5-4 and TRBJ2-5; TRBD2 aligns across 11 bases. Per germline, CDR1 SGHNT and CDR2 YYREEE (reference sequence). V shed 0 bases and J 2 bases; nucleotides not matched to a gene: 6. The CDR3 is 17 amino acids. CDR3 in amino acids: CASSLGTGTSGQETQYF. DNA of the CDR3: TGTGCCAGCAGCTTGGGTACCGGGACTAGCGGTCAAGAGACCCAGTACTTC.

The genes are TRBV14 and TRBJ2-6; 8 nucleotides agree with TRBD1. With V trimmed by 4 bases and J by 0 bases, 8 bases remained unmatched. Germline CDR1 SGHDN, CDR2 FVKESK. CDR3 length: 18 amino acids. This CDR3 is CASSLGQGAPSGANVLTF. CDR3 bases: TGTGCCAGCAGCCTAGGACAGGGAGCCCCCTCTGGGGCCAACGTCCTGACTTTC.

V and J are TRBV7-9 and TRBJ1-1; 8 bases map to TRBD1. The CDR3 totals 13 residues. V shed 5 bases and J 5 bases; nucleotides not matched to a gene: 4. Germline V gives CDR1 SEHNR, CDR2 FQNEAQ (reference sequence). The CDR3 spells CASSQTGETEAFF. The CDR3, as DNA: TGTGCCAGCAGCCAGACAGGGGAGACTGAAGCTTTCTTT.

A single count supports this clone. This chain uses TRBV11-2 with TRBJ2-7; 12 positions match TRBD2. CDR3 length equals 16 residues. The trim removed 5 bases at V and 6 bases at J, leaving 11 bases unmatched. CDR1 and CDR2 (germline): SGHAT, FQNNGV. CDR3 loop: CASSTRLAGVGGEQYF. The DNA of the CDR3 is TGTGCCAGCAGCACCAGACTAGCGGGAGTGGGTGGCGAGCAGTACTTC.

This clone appeared a few times. The chain has TRBV28 and TRBJ1-1; tentative D call: TRBD1 (5 bases). Trimming took 4 bases from V and 7 from J, leaving 19 bases between them. This CDR3 has 15 residues. Germline V gene data show CDR1 as MDHEN and CDR2 as SYDVKM. Here the CDR3 DNA reads TGTGCCAGCAGTTCCCCCCGACAGCTTCAAATTGAAGCTTTCTTT. Translation: CASSSPRQLQIEAFF.

This clone was picked up one time. This rearrangement joins TRBV7-2 to TRBJ2-2; 7 nucleotides line up with TRBD1. V lost 1 base to trimming and J lost 5 bases; unmatched junction nucleotides: 4. Germline V gives CDR1 SGHTA, CDR2 FQGNSA. The CDR3 is 15 amino acids. The CDR3: CASSLVRGLTGELFF. The CDR3, as DNA: TGTGCCAGCAGCTTAGTTAGGGGGCTTACCGGGGAGCTGTTTTTT.

This chain joins TRBV6-4 and TRBJ2-2; perhaps TRBD1 as D (5 bases). Germline lookup yields CDR1 MRHNA and CDR2 SNTAGT. The CDR3 length is 14 residues. Trimming pared 4 bases from V and 2 bases from J, leaving 8 bases between. The chain's CDR3 is CASSVQGNTGELFF. The CDR3 DNA reads as TGTGCCAGCAGTGTTCAGGGAAACACCGGGGAGCTGTTTTTT.

V gene TRBV6-1 combines with J gene TRBJ2-7; D is unclear. Germline V CDR1 and CDR2: MNHNS, SASEGT. The CDR3 is made up of 14 amino acids. Trimming removed 0 bases at V and 6 bases at J, with 12 bases between. CDR3 in DNA: TGTGCCAGCAGTGAAGCGGTCCCTCTTCGCGAGCAGTACTTC. Its protein is CASSEAVPLREQYF.

This clone has a single count. This chain connects TRBV6-1 to TRBJ2-2; 8 positions agree with TRBD1. V gave up 7 bases and J gave up 3 bases; unmatched junction bases: 4. CDR1 is MNHNS and CDR2 is SASEGT in the germline V gene. The CDR3 has 14 residues. The CDR3 reads CASKIQGDTGELFF. CDR3 DNA sequence: TGTGCCAGCAAGATACAGGGGGACACCGGGGAGCTGTTTTTT.